Sequencing of this TCR beta chain was carried out in a study of shared clonotypes between healthy human individuals. The study's findings and limits: Clonotypes which were not shared had lower generation probabilities than clonotypes that all four donors shared. A small donor pool kept down the genetic and exposure-history diversity that was represented. The sharing of about 5% of naive CD4 clonotypes was seen across a few donors.

Only in-frame clones appear in the TCRdb table, and some are missing; sequencing was by immunoSEQ multiplex PCR. Here the sample spans 2 million to 2.5 million clones, roughly 91% being singletons. CD45RO-negative CD8 cells positively selected for CCR7 made up the naive population, which excluded terminally differentiated effector memory CD45RA+ cells. The CDR3 runs to 15 residues. With V trimmed by 1 base and J by 0 bases, 2 bases remained unmatched. CDR1 and CDR2 from the germline V gene are SEHNR and FQNEAQ (reference sequence). About this clone: Its specificity is unknown. This specimen includes other DNA sequences encoding the same CDR3.

This sequence originates from a man aged 18 to 35 in good health. Some clones in this sample may be carry-over from other donors' samples. The gene calls are TRBV7-9 and TRBJ2-7, with TRBD1 identical over 8 bases. Sequencing used naive CD8+ T cells from PBMCs. CDR3 protein: CASSLGGTGSYEQYF. CDR3 nucleotide sequence: TGTGCCAGCAGCTTAGGGGGGACAGGCTCCTACGAGCAGTACTTC.